The clone carrying this T cell receptor beta chain was seen a few times. The antigen is unknown. This entry belongs to a study of cytomegalovirus exposure and HLA in healthy donors. Study-level points and caveats: A few chains tied to CMV proved CMV antigen-specific in vitro.

PCR primers comprised 60 Vbeta and 13 Jbeta primers. The table came from immunoSEQ multiplex PCR; TCRdb's copy has only in-frame clones and leaves some out. The data show over 150,000 clones, with just under 80% seen just once and around 3.2% held by the top ten. The V and J ends lost 2 bases and 11 bases, in that order; junction bases with no gene match: 1. CDR3 length equals 10 residues. CDR1 GTSNPN and CDR2 SVGIG come from the germline V gene (reference sequence). The clonotype originates from a woman in her forties or fifties in good health and CMV-seropositive. Sequenced: PBMCs. The gene calls are TRBV30 and TRBJ1-1; 8 bases match TRBD1. CDR3 residues: CAWSNRGAFF. The CDR3 DNA follows: TGTGCCTGGAGTAACAGGGGGGCTTTCTTT.